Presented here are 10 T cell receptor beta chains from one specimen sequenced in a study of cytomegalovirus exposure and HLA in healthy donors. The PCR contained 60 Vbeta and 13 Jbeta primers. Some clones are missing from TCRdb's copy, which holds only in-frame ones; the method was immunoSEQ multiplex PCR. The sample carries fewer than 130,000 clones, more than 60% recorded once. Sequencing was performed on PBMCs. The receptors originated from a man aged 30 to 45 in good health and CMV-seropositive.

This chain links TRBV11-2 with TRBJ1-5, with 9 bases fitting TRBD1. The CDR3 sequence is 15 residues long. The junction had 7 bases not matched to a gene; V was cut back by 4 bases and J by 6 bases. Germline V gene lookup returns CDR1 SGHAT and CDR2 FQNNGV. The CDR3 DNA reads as TGTGCCAGCAGCTCCGGACAGGGGCTCGGTCAGCCCCAGCATTTT. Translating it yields CASSSGQGLGQPQHF.

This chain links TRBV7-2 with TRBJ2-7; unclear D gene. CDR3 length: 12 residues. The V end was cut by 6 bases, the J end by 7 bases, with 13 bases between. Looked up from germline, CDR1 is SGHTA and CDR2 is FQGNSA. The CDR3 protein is CASSLTQKEQYF. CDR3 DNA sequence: TGTGCCAGCAGTCTAACCCAAAAAGAGCAGTACTTC.

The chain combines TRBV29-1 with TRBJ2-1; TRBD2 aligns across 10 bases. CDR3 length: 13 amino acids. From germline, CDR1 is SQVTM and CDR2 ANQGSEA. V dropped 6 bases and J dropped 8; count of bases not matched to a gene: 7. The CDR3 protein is CSVERGGGDEQFF. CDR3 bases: TGCAGCGTCGAGCGGGGGGGCGGGGATGAGCAGTTCTTC.

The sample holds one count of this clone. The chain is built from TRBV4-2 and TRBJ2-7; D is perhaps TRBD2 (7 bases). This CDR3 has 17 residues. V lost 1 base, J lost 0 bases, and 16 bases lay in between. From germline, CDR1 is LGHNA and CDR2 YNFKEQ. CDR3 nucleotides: TGTGCCAGCAGCCAAGTAACTCAAGGGGGGGACTCCTACGAGCAGTACTTC. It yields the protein CASSQVTQGGDSYEQYF.

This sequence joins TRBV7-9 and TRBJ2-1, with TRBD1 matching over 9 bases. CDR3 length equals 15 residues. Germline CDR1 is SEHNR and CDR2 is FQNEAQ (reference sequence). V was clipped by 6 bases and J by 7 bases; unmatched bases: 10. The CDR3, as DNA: TGTGCCAGCAGATCTCCGGGACAGGGAAGGAATGAGCAGTTCTTC. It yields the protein CASRSPGQGRNEQFF.

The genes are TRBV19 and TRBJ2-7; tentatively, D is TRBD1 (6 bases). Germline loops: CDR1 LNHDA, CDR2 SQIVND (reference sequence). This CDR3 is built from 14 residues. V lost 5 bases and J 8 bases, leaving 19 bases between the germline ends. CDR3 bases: TGTGCCAGTAGTGGACCTGGACAGTTATGGAAGCAGTACTTC. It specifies CASSGPGQLWKQYF.

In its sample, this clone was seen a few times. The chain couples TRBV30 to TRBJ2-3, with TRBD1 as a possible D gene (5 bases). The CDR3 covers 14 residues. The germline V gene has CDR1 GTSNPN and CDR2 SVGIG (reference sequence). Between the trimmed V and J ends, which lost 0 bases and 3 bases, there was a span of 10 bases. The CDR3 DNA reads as TGTGCCTGGAGTGTACTTAGGGGTACAGATACGCAGTATTTT. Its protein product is CAWSVLRGTDTQYF.

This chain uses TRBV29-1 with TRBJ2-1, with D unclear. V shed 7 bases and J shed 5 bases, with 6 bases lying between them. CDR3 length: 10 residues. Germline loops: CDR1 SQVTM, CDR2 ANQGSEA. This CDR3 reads CSALHNEQFF. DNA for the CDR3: TGCAGCGCCCTCCACAATGAGCAGTTCTTC.

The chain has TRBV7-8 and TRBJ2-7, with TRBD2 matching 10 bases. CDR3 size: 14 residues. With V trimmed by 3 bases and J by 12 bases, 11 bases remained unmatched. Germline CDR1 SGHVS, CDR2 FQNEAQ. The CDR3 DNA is TGTGCCAGCAGCTTGTACTATAGCGGGGGGCCCGGGTACTTC. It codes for CASSLYYSGGPGYF.

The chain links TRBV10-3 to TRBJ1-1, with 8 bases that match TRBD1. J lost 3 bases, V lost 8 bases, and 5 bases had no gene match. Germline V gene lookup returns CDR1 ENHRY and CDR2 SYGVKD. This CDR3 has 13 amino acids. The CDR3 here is CAISDRADTEAFF. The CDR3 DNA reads TGTGCCATCTCGGACAGGGCTGACACTGAAGCTTTCTTT.